The rows below give T cell receptor beta chains drawn from one sample of a study of cytomegalovirus exposure and HLA in healthy donors. Produced via immunoSEQ multiplex PCR; TCRdb's table is partial and in-frame only. The table includes around 130,000 clones, more than 8% detected once. Material: PBMCs. The receptors originated from a man aged 40-49 years in good health and CMV-seronegative. Both conserved end residues are part of each CDR3. Fields, in order: D gene, V gene, CDR3 protein. D genes are given only for firm matches.

>TRBD2|TRBV6-5
CASRRGAPGYEQYF
>TRBD1|TRBV2
CASSSPGQGLSGETQYF
>TRBD2|TRBV5-1
CASSPGLGEETQYF
>NA|TRBV7-8
CASSLITENTEAFF
>NA|TRBV29-1
CSVEGPPPNYGYTF
>TRBD1|TRBV5-1
CASSPRTGKDYEQYF
>NA|TRBV7-2
CASSLGASFAFF
>TRBD1|TRBV11-2
CASSPRTGWNGYTF
>NA|TRBV15
CATSRVGPYGYTF
>NA|TRBV28
CASLPRADTEAFF
>NA|TRBV19
CASSISASGTDTQYF
>NA|TRBV6-6
CASSYGTSAGANVLTF
>NA|TRBV5-4
CASSRQEAIGNTIYF
>NA|TRBV5-1
CASSLAGGQGSEAFF
>NA|TRBV11-2
CASSLEAPNSPLHF